The present T cell receptor beta chain was sequenced within a study of CD8+CD57+ T cells in acquired aplastic anemia. Study in general: Recorded DNA amounts for sorted CD4+ and CD8+ cells had an average of around 3.4 ug. Study results and limitations: Sharing between patients and controls was observed for roughly 30 CD8+ CDR3 sequences.

On this clonotype: Its antigen is undetermined.

The template for TCR beta VDJ and CDR3 sequence profiling was genomic DNA. TCRdb redid the calling of the reads with MiXCR, one entry per CDR3 protein. The table includes about 160,000 distinct CDR3 sequences, under 55% detected once. In germline, CDR1 is LNHDA, CDR2 SQIVND (reference sequence). Trimming took 5 bases from V and 6 from J; bases not matched to a gene: 5. The CDR3 runs 14 residues. Previously, flow cytometry had revealed CD8+CD57+ cell expansion in the patients chosen for sequencing. The study sampled blood from patients who had received no therapy. The TCR was taken from a human donor with aplastic anemia. The chain uses TRBV19 and TRBJ2-1; 9 nucleotides line up with TRBD1. Sequencing used sorted CD4+, CD8+, or CD8+CD57+ T cells (not recorded which) from PBMCs. CDR3 protein: CASSRDRDSNEQFF. The CDR3 DNA follows: TGTGCCAGTAGTCGGGACAGGGACAGCAATGAGCAGTTCTTC.